A single sample gave rise to the 27 T cell receptor beta chains below, sequenced in a study of blood T cell dynamics during melanoma immunotherapy. Specified time point: week 3, after first cycle of checkpoint inhibitor. Clones were read by immunoSEQ multiplex PCR, and TCRdb kept only the in-frame ones, dropping some. Of about 5,000 clones in the sample, 84% were seen once. This material consisted of blood, taken from a patient treated with checkpoint blockade. All receptors derive from a human donor with melanoma.

J is TRBJ2-7 and V is TRBV29-1; a possible D gene is TRBD2 (6 bases). The V end lost 4 bases, the J end lost 2 bases, and 12 bases lay between the germline ends. Germline assignment: CDR1 SQVTM and CDR2 ANQGSEA. This CDR3 contains 13 residues. Here the CDR3 reads CSVGSRGTYEQYF. The CDR3 nucleotides are TGCAGCGTTGGTTCGCGGGGTACCTACGAGCAGTACTTC.

V is TRBV28 and J is TRBJ2-7; D tentatively reads TRBD1 or TRBD2 (5 bases each). Deletions cut 5 bases from V and 4 bases from J, with 15 bases between. Germline CDR1 reads MDHEN; CDR2 reads SYDVKM. The CDR3 consists of 14 residues. The CDR3: CASSDPGRRYEQYF. CDR3 nucleotide sequence: TGTGCCAGCAGTGACCCGGGACGGCGATACGAGCAGTACTTC.

The rearrangement links TRBV11-2 to TRBJ2-7; D is unclear. V was trimmed by 1 base and J by 2 bases, leaving 15 bases between them. The CDR3 length is 16 residues. From germline, CDR1 is SGHAT and CDR2 FQNNGV. CDR3 sequence reads: CASSLVFRAGAYEQYF. The CDR3 region has the DNA TGTGCCAGCAGCTTAGTATTTAGGGCCGGCGCCTACGAGCAGTACTTC.

In DNA form, the CDR3 reads TGTGCCAGCAGCATCCCTTATGGGAACAGGGCCTACGAGCAGTACTTC. Encoded protein: CASSIPYGNRAYEQYF. The rearrangement uses TRBV7-9 and TRBJ2-7, with D maybe TRBD1 (6 bases). The V gene's germline CDR1 is SEHNR and CDR2 FQNEAQ (reference sequence). This CDR3 comprises 16 residues. Trimming removed 5 bases from V and 2 bases from J, with 19 bases in between.

The chain links TRBV5-4 to TRBJ1-1; D not certain. The germline gives CDR1 SGHNT, CDR2 YYREEE (reference sequence). The CDR3 sequence is 15 residues long. V lost 2 bases and J lost 4, with 15 bases in between. The CDR3 DNA reads as TGTGCCAGCAGCTTACCGACTGGGCTCCTCACTGAAGCTTTCTTT. Protein: CASSLPTGLLTEAFF.

This rearrangement joins TRBV7-9 to TRBJ1-3, with D maybe TRBD1 (5 bases). The V gene lost 5 bases and the J gene lost 1 base, with 15 bases spanning the gap. This CDR3 is 16 amino acids long. The germline CDR1 and CDR2 sequences are SEHNR and FQNEAQ (reference sequence). CDR3 region: CASSRGAGSSGNTIYF. The DNA for the CDR3 is TGTGCCAGCAGCAGGGGAGCGGGGTCGTCTGGAAACACCATATATTTT.

The V gene is TRBV6-6, the J gene TRBJ2-5, with TRBD2 matching over 7 bases. J was trimmed by 4 bases and V by 6 bases; bases with no gene match: 8. CDR3 length: 14 amino acids. Germline CDR1 is MNHNY and CDR2 is SVGAGI (reference sequence). CDR3 in amino acids: CASSENVAGETQYF. The CDR3 region has the DNA TGTGCCAGCAGCGAGAACGTAGCGGGAGAGACCCAGTACTTC.

The V gene is TRBV9, the J gene TRBJ1-2; 7 bases agree with TRBD1. The CDR3 totals 15 residues. From germline, CDR1 is SGDLS and CDR2 YYNGEE. With 0 bases clipped from V and 8 bases from J, the junction kept 10 bases outside the gene matches. For the CDR3, the DNA is TGTGCCAGCAGCGTAGCTTTGGGCAGGGGGAGAGGCTACACCTTC. Amino acids: CASSVALGRGRGYTF. The variable domain in full, with the rest retrieved from reference TRBV9 and TRBJ1-2, is DSGVTQTPKHLITATGQRVTLRCSPRSGDLSVYWYQQSLDQGLQFLIQYYNGEERAKGNILERFSAQQFPDLHSELNLSSLELGDSALYFCASSVALGRGRGYTFGSGTRLTVV.

V and J are TRBV18 and TRBJ2-7, with a tentative D call TRBD1 (6 bases). Per germline, CDR1 KGHSH and CDR2 LQKENI. V lost 6 bases and J 0 bases, leaving 12 bases between the germline ends. This CDR3 has 14 amino acids. The CDR3 here is CASSPFRGSYEQYF. CDR3 DNA: TGTGCCAGCTCCCCTTTCAGGGGCTCCTACGAGCAGTACTTC.

The chain employs TRBV27 and TRBJ2-7, with a weak D call TRBD2 (5 bases). This CDR3 comprises 15 residues. Trimming cost V 6 bases and J 0 bases, with 15 bases left between them. Per the germline V gene, CDR1 is MNHEY and CDR2 is SMNVEV (reference sequence). CDR3 DNA sequence: TGTGCCAGCAGCTCCCTACGGGATAGCTCCTACGAGCAGTACTTC. It translates to CASSSLRDSSYEQYF.

The J gene is TRBJ1-1, the V gene TRBV6-6; D gene ambiguous. CDR3 length: 15 residues. V gave up 2 bases and J gave up 5 bases, with 15 bases separating them. Germline values: CDR1 MNHNY, CDR2 SVGAGI (reference sequence). CDR3 sequence: CASSYEGSLRTEAFF. In nucleotides, the CDR3 is TGTGCCAGCAGTTACGAAGGGTCTCTGCGGACTGAAGCTTTCTTT.

The chain is built from TRBV7-6 and TRBJ2-7; D is ambiguous. V lost 3 bases and J lost 7, with 4 bases in between. The CDR3 runs 10 residues. The germline V gene encodes CDR1 SGHVS and CDR2 FNYEAQ. The CDR3 reads CASSLQEQYF. CDR3 in DNA: TGTGCCAGCAGCTTGCAAGAGCAGTACTTC.

The sample holds one count of this clone. The chain's CDR3 is CASSLGDSPNQPQHF. The CDR3 DNA sequence: TGTGCCAGCAGCTTAGGGGACAGTCCCAATCAGCCCCAGCATTTT. The chain couples TRBV7-9 to TRBJ1-5; TRBD1 aligns across 7 bases. The junction had 3 bases not matched to a gene; V was cut back by 1 base and J by 3 bases. Per germline, CDR1 SEHNR and CDR2 FQNEAQ (reference sequence). The CDR3 is made up of 15 amino acids.

The CDR3 DNA reads TGTGCCAGCAGCTTACAGGGTGCGTATTCACCCCTCCACTTT. Translation: CASSLQGAYSPLHF. The chain combines TRBV25-1 with TRBJ1-6; D might be TRBD1 (6 bases). Between the trimmed V and J ends, which lost 6 bases and 8 bases, there was a span of 14 bases. There are 14 residues in the CDR3. Germline CDR1 MGHDK, CDR2 SYGVNS.

The rearrangement links TRBV5-6 to TRBJ2-7; weak D call: TRBD1 (5 bases). Trimming pared 4 bases from V and 7 bases from J, leaving 24 bases between. Germline CDR1 is SGHDT and CDR2 is YYEEEE. This CDR3 has 16 amino acids. CDR3 coding DNA: TGTGCCAGCAGCCGATCTCTTAACAGGTTTTACGGGGAGCAGTACTTC. It translates to CASSRSLNRFYGEQYF.

The chain carries TRBV19 and TRBJ1-5; D gene uncertain. CDR1 and CDR2 from the germline V gene are LNHDA and SQIVND (reference sequence). The CDR3 runs 17 residues. V was shortened by 5 bases and J by 0 bases, with 17 bases between the two germline ends. In DNA form, the CDR3 reads TGTGCCAGTAGTTGGGATCTTTCGGGATATAGCAATCAGCCCCAGCATTTT. It codes for CASSWDLSGYSNQPQHF.

Concerning this clone: This is likely a read error, given that the CDR3 carries no conserved phenylalanine or tryptophan at its end. Because the CDR3's place on the DNA is in doubt, the DNA is left out and the CDR3 is given as listed by TCRdb. This sequence joins TRBV4-2 and TRBJ2-7; the table's D gene call, TRBD2, was not cross checked with the DNA. 9 amino acids form the CDR3, both terminal residues included. From germline, CDR1 is LGHNA and CDR2 YNFKEQ. CDR3 sequence reads: CASSGRRVS.

This sequence joins TRBV7-2 and TRBJ1-5; possible D gene TRBD1, 5 bases. Germline V gene data show CDR1 as SGHTA and CDR2 as FQGNSA. The germline V and J ends were trimmed by 2 bases and 6 bases, with 17 bases remaining between them. CDR3 length equals 16 residues. In DNA, the CDR3 is TGTGCCAGCAGCTTAAATCAGGGAATGTCTGGTCAGCCCCAGCATTTT. Protein: CASSLNQGMSGQPQHF.

The chain carries TRBV28 and TRBJ2-7; TRBD2 aligns across 10 bases. CDR3 length: 15 amino acids. Germline V CDR1 and CDR2: MDHEN, SYDVKM. V lost 2 bases and J lost 0; bases outside the gene matches: 1. DNA of the CDR3: TGTGCCAGCAGTTTAATAGCGGGAGGCTCCTACGAGCAGTACTTC. Translated, it gives CASSLIAGGSYEQYF.

This clone was recorded only once. This rearrangement joins TRBV6-5 to TRBJ2-7; a weak D match, TRBD1 (5 bases). Trimming stripped 10 bases from V and 0 bases from J, with 13 bases between. Germline V gene data show CDR1 as MNHEY and CDR2 as SVGAGI. CDR3 length equals 13 residues. This CDR3 is CAIWGGPSYEQYF. The CDR3 bases are TGTGCCATCTGGGGCGGTCCCTCCTACGAGCAGTACTTC.

The chain uses TRBV6-6 and TRBJ1-4; 8 nucleotides align to TRBD1. The V and J ends lost 5 bases and 8 bases, in that order; junction bases with no gene match: 10. CDR1 MNHNY and CDR2 SVGAGI come from the germline V gene (reference sequence). The CDR3 extends over 15 amino acids. CDR3 protein: CASSTTGGMGEKLFF. CDR3 nucleotide sequence: TGTGCCAGCAGTACCACAGGGGGTATGGGAGAAAAACTGTTTTTT.

V is TRBV28 and J is TRBJ1-4, with 11 bases that match TRBD1. V lost 5 bases, J lost 8 bases, and 7 bases stayed unmatched. CDR1 is MDHEN and CDR2 is SYDVKM in the germline V gene. CDR3 length equals 15 residues. DNA of the CDR3: TGTGCCAGCAGTCAGACCGGGACAGGGGGGGAAAAACTGTTTTTT. Translated: CASSQTGTGGEKLFF. The full variable domain, completed using reference TRBV28 and TRBJ1-4, is DVKVTQSSRYLVKRTGEKVFLECVQDMDHENMFWYRQDPGLGLRLIYFSYDVKMKEKGDIPEGYSVSREKKERFSLILESASTNQTSMYLCASSQTGTGGEKLFFGSGTQLSVL.

The chain links TRBV6-1 to TRBJ1-5; D perhaps matches TRBD1 (5 bases). The germline gives CDR1 MNHNS, CDR2 SASEGT. With 2 bases removed from V and 2 bases from J, the gap between germline ends came to 7 bases. This CDR3 has 14 residues. The CDR3 loop is CASSERGGNQPQHF. For the CDR3, the DNA is TGTGCCAGCAGTGAACGGGGCGGCAATCAGCCCCAGCATTTT.

The chain recombines TRBV6-5 with TRBJ2-7, with TRBD1 matching 9 bases. Per the germline V gene, CDR1 is MNHEY and CDR2 is SVGAGI. Losses at the gene ends were 0 bases for V and 3 bases for J; bases not matched to a gene: 0. CDR3 size: 14 residues. Here the CDR3 DNA reads TGTGCCAGCAGTTACTCGGACAGGGGCTACGAGCAGTACTTC. It yields the protein CASSYSDRGYEQYF.

This clone came up a few times. J is TRBJ1-5 and V is TRBV2; TRBD1 might be the D (6 bases). CDR1 and CDR2 from the germline V gene are SNHLY and FYNNEI. V was shortened by 6 bases and J by 4 bases, with 13 bases between the two germline ends. The CDR3 is 14 residues long. This chain's CDR3 is CASSLERGNQPQHF. CDR3 DNA: TGTGCCAGCAGCCTGGAAAGGGGGAATCAGCCCCAGCATTTT.

The rearrangement uses TRBV19 and TRBJ2-7; maybe TRBD2 (5 bases). This CDR3 comprises 12 residues. The V end was cut by 4 bases, the J end by 7 bases, with 11 bases between. CDR1 is LNHDA and CDR2 is SQIVND in the germline V gene (reference sequence). CDR3 sequence: CASSNIWREQYF. CDR3 bases: TGTGCCAGTAGTAACATTTGGAGGGAGCAGTACTTC. The full variable domain, with the rest looked up from reference TRBV19 and TRBJ2-7, is DGGITQSPKYLFRKEGQNVTLSCEQNLNHDAMYWYRQDPGQGLRLIYYSQIVNDFQKGDIAEGYSVSREKKESFPLTVTSAQKNPTAFYLCASSNIWREQYFGPGTRLTVT.

The chain combines TRBV5-4 with TRBJ1-5, with D tentatively TRBD1 (5 bases). The CDR3 spans 14 residues. Trimming stripped 2 bases from V and 6 bases from J, with 12 bases between. CDR1 is SGHNT, CDR2 YYREEE, per germline (reference sequence). The CDR3 DNA sequence: TGTGCCAGCAGCTTTCGGGGCGCGGGTCAGCCCCAGCATTTT. It encodes CASSFRGAGQPQHF.